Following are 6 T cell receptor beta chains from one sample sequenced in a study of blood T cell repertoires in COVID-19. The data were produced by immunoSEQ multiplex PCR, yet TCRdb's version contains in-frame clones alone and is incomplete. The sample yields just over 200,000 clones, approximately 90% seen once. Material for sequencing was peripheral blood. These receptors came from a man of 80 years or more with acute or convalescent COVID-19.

The CDR3 here is CASSQDPGVGEQYF. In DNA, the CDR3 is TGTGCCAGCAGCCAAGATCCGGGGGTTGGCGAGCAGTACTTC. The genes are TRBV14 and TRBJ2-7; a possible D gene is TRBD2 (6 bases). The CDR3 is made up of 14 amino acids. Germline V gene data show CDR1 as SGHDN and CDR2 as FVKESK. The V gene lost 0 bases and the J gene lost 6 bases, with 12 bases spanning the gap.

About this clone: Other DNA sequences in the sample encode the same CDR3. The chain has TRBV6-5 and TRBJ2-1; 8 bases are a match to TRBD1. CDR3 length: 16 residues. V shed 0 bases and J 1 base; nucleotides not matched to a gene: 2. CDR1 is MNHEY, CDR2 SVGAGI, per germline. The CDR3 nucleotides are TGTGCCAGCAGTTACTCGTACAGGGGGTCCTACAATGAGCAGTTCTTC. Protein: CASSYSYRGSYNEQFF.

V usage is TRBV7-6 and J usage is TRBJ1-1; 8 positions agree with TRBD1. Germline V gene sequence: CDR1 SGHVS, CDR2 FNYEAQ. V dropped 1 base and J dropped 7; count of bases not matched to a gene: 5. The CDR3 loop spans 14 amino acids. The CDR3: CASSLGTGSYEAFF. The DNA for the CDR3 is TGTGCCAGCAGCTTAGGGACAGGGAGTTATGAAGCTTTCTTT.

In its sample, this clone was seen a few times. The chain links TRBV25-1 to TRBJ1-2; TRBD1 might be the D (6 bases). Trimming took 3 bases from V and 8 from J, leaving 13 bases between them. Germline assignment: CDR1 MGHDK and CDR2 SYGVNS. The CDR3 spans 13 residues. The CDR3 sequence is CASSDTGTVGYTF. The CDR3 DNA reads TGTGCCAGCAGTGACACAGGGACGGTGGGCTACACCTTC.

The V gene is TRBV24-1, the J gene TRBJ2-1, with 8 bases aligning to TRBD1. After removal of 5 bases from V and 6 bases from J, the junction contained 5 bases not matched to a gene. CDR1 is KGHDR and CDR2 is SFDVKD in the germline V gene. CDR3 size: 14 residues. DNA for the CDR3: TGTGCCACCAGTGGTACAGGGGGAGGCAATGAGCAGTTCTTC. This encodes CATSGTGGGNEQFF.

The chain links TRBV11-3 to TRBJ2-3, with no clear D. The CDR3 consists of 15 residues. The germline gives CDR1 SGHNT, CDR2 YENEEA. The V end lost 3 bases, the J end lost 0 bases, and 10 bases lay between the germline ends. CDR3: CASSFFTASTDTQYF. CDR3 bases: TGTGCCAGCAGCTTCTTCACAGCTAGCACAGATACGCAGTATTTT.